These 11 T cell receptor beta chains were all obtained from the same sample, sequenced in a study of T cells in Graves' hyperthyroidism and ophthalmopathy. TCR beta CDR3 regions were amplified from RNA transcripts. RT-PCR in the first round (using the HTBI primer set) targeted the TCR CDR3. TCRdb used MiXCR to reprocess the multiplex PCR reads, holding one entry per CDR3 protein. The sample holds 300,000 to 450,000 distinct CDR3 sequences, around 16% seen once. Sequencing was done on a sample of blood. Receptors were obtained from a woman aged 18-29 years with Graves' hyperthyroidism that later progressed to Graves' ophthalmopathy.

V usage is TRBV5-1 and J usage is TRBJ2-5, with TRBD2 matching 9 bases. The CDR3 consists of 13 residues. Germline V lookup: CDR1 SGHRS, CDR2 YFSETQ. The V and J ends lost 3 bases and 5 bases, in that order; junction bases with no gene match: 2. As DNA, the CDR3 is TGCGCCAGCAGCTGGACTAGCGAGGAGACCCAGTACTTC. This codes for CASSWTSEETQYF.

This clonotype was observed a handful of times. The chain couples TRBV20-1 to TRBJ2-5; D gene unclear. The ends were cut back, 1 base at V and 5 bases at J, with 11 bases in the middle. Germline values: CDR1 DFQATT, CDR2 SNEGSKA (reference sequence). The CDR3 contains 13 residues. CDR3 protein: CSARVGRVETQYF. CDR3 sequence (DNA): TGCAGTGCTAGAGTAGGAAGGGTGGAGACCCAGTACTTC.

This clonotype was counted only a few times. This chain uses TRBV10-3 with TRBJ1-2; the D is unclear. This CDR3 comprises 13 residues. Germline assignment: CDR1 ENHRY and CDR2 SYGVKD. V was pared by 6 bases and J by 4 bases, with 12 bases between. The DNA of the CDR3 is TGTGCCATCAGCGCCCCAGGCTTCTATGGCTACACCTTC. This codes for CAISAPGFYGYTF.

This clonotype was detected ten times or more. V and J are TRBV13 and TRBJ2-3, with TRBD1 identical over 8 bases. With 5 bases clipped from V and 3 bases from J, the junction kept 10 bases outside the gene matches. The V gene's germline CDR1 is PRHDT and CDR2 FYEKMQ (reference sequence). This CDR3 is 16 amino acids long. CDR3 nucleotides: TGTGCCAGCAGCCGTAGGGGACAGGAAGGTACAGATACGCAGTATTTT. It specifies CASSRRGQEGTDTQYF.

This sequence joins TRBV5-4 and TRBJ2-1, with D possibly being TRBD1 (6 bases). The germline V gene has CDR1 SGHNT and CDR2 YYREEE (reference sequence). The CDR3 runs to 16 residues. Trimming left V 3 bases short and J 4 bases short, with 17 bases between. The chain's CDR3 is CASSSSDSFDYNEQFF. For the CDR3, the DNA is TGTGCCAGCAGCTCTTCGGACAGCTTTGATTACAATGAGCAGTTCTTC. Complete variable domain (other parts from reference TRBV5-4 and TRBJ2-1): ETGVTQSPTHLIKTRGQQVTLRCSSQSGHNTVSWYQQALGQGPQFIFQYYREEENGRGNFPPRFSGLQFPNYSSELNVNALELDDSALYLCASSSSDSFDYNEQFFGPGTRLTVL.

Turning to this clonotype: A junction end diverges from the germline sequence, so it may reflect a read error. The gene calls are TRBV18 and TRBJ2-1; no clear D. This CDR3 is 14 amino acids long. The germline V gene encodes CDR1 KGHSH and CDR2 LQKENI. CDR3 amino acids: CASSPPDTYNDQFF. The CDR3 DNA sequence: TGTGCCAGCTCACCACCCGACACCTACAATGACCAGTTCTTC. Based on the CDR3 plus reference TRBV18 and TRBJ2-1, the full variable domain is NAGVMQNPRHLVRRRGQEARLRCSPMKGHSHVYWYRQLPEEGLKFMVYLQKENIIDESGMPKERFSAEFPKEGPSILRIQQVVRGDSAAYFCASSPPDTYNDQFFGPGTRLTVL.

Ten or more counts support this clonotype. The V gene is TRBV12-3 or TRBV12-4, the J gene TRBJ2-4; D may be TRBD1 or TRBD2 (5 bases each). The CDR3 sequence is 16 residues long. Trimming removed 6 bases from V and 4 bases from J, with 19 bases in between. CDR3 coding DNA: TGTGCCAGCAGGCCGACGGTAGGGACGGGGAAAAACATTCAGTACTTC. Protein sequence: CASRPTVGTGKNIQYF.

Many counts were recorded for this clonotype. The chain is built from TRBV28 and TRBJ1-4; the D is unclear. The V gene lost 3 bases and the J gene lost 0 bases, with 8 bases spanning the gap. The CDR3 is 15 amino acids. Germline CDR1 MDHEN, CDR2 SYDVKM. The DNA for the CDR3 is TGTGCCAGCAGTTTTTACGCGTCAACTAATGAAAAACTGTTTTTT. The encoded protein is CASSFYASTNEKLFF.

This clonotype was recorded at least ten times. The chain has TRBV20-1 and TRBJ1-5; D is undetermined. Trimming stripped 0 bases from V and 3 bases from J, with 12 bases between. Germline CDR1 reads DFQATT; CDR2 reads SNEGSKA (reference sequence). The CDR3 contains 15 residues. Written as DNA, the CDR3 is TGCAGTGCTAGAGACGGAGGAGGATTCAATCAGCCCCAGCATTTT. Protein: CSARDGGGFNQPQHF.

This clonotype showed up many times. The chain carries TRBV5-1 and TRBJ2-3; D possibly uses TRBD1 or TRBD2 (5 bases each). The length of the CDR3 is 17 residues. Per the germline V gene, CDR1 is SGHRS and CDR2 is YFSETQ. V dropped 4 bases and J dropped 0 bases, with 18 bases sitting between them. CDR3 nucleotide sequence: TGCGCCAGCAGCCGTTGGACCGGGGCTGGGAGCACAGATACGCAGTATTTT. Translated: CASSRWTGAGSTDTQYF. Complete variable domain (other parts from reference TRBV5-1 and TRBJ2-3): KAGVTQTPRYLIKTRGQQVTLSCSPISGHRSVSWYQQTPGQGLQFLFEYFSETQRNKGNFPGRFSGRQFSNSRSEMNVSTLELGDSALYLCASSRWTGAGSTDTQYFGPGTRLTVL.

In regard to this clonotype: It may be a read error: a sequence one base away is much more abundant. The chain joins TRBV28 to TRBJ1-2, with TRBD1 matching 7 bases. J lost 8 bases, V lost 3 bases, and 6 bases had no gene match. The germline V gene has CDR1 MDHEN and CDR2 SYDVKM. CDR3 size: 13 residues. The CDR3 nucleotides read TGTGCCAGCAGTTTGGGACAGATGTTGGGCTACACCTTC. Amino acid sequence: CASSLGQMLGYTF.